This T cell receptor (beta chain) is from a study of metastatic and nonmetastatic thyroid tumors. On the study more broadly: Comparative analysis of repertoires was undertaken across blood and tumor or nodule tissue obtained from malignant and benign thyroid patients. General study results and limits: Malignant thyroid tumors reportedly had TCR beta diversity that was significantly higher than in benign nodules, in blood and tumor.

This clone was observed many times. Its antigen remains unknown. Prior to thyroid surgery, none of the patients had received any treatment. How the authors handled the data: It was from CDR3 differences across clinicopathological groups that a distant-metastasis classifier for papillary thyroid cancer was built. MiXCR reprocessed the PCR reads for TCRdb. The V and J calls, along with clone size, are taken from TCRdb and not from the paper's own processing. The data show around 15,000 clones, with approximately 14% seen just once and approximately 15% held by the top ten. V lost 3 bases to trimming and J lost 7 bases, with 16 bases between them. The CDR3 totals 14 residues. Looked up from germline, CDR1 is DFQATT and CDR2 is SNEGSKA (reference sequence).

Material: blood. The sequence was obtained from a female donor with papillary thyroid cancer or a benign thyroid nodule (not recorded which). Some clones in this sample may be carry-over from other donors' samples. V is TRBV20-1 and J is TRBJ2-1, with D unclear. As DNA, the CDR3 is TGCAGTGCTAGGCCGGTGACCCTGGAAAATGAGCAGTTCTTC. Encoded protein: CSARPVTLENEQFF.